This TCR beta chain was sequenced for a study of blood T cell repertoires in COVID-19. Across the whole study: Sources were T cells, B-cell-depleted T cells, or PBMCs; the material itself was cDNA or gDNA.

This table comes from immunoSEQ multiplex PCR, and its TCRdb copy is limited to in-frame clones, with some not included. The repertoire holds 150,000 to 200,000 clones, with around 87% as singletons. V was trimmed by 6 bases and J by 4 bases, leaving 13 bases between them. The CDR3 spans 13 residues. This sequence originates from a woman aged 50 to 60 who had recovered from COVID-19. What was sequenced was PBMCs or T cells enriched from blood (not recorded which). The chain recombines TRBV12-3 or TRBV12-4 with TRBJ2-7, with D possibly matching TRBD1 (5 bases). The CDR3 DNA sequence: TGTGCCAGCAGACCCCAGGGATTGTACGAGCAGTACTTC. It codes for CASRPQGLYEQYF.